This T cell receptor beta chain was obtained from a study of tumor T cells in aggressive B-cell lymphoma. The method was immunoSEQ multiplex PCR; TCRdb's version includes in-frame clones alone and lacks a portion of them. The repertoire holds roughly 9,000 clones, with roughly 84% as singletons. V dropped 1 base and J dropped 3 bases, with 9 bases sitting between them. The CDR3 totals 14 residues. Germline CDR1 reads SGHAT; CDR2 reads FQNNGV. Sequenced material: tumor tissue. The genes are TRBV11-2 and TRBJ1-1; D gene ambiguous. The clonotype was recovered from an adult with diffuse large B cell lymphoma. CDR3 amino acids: CASSLGPRDTEAFF. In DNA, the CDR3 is TGTGCCAGCAGCTTAGGGCCCCGGGACACTGAAGCTTTCTTT.